The present T cell receptor (beta chain) was sequenced within a study of identical twins. This clonotype was detected a few times. Via MiXCR, TCRdb re-called the 5' RACE reads, giving one row per CDR3 protein. There are some 710,000 distinct CDR3 sequences in the sample; 5.5% to 7.5% occur only once, and about 1.8% lies in the top ten. Germline lookup yields CDR1 SEHNR and CDR2 FQNEAQ (reference sequence). The CDR3 covers 13 residues. The V end was cut by 2 bases, the J end by 5 bases, with 7 bases between. The chain combines TRBV7-9 with TRBJ2-4; D remains ambiguous. This TCR came from a man between 18 and 29 years old in good health. Material for sequencing was naive T cells sorted from blood. CDR3: CASSLSSENIQYF. The DNA of the CDR3 is TGTGCCAGCAGCTTATCCTCGGAAAACATTCAGTACTTC.